This T cell receptor (beta chain) was captured by sequencing in a study of T cell changes during pregnancy in multiple sclerosis. The data were produced by immunoSEQ multiplex PCR, yet TCRdb's version contains in-frame clones alone and is incomplete. This sample has tens of thousands of clones; roughly nine tenths occur once, and the top ten carry roughly 6%. The J segment lost 3 bases and the V segment lost 8 bases, leaving 9 bases of the junction unmatched. Germline lookup yields CDR1 LGHNT and CDR2 FRNRAP. The length of the CDR3 is 14 residues. This chain uses TRBV12-5 with TRBJ2-7; 8 nucleotides line up with TRBD2. The clonotype was recovered from a female donor with multiple sclerosis, enrolled in a pregnancy study. The sequenced sample was CD8+ T cells from peripheral blood mononuclear cells, obtained in the second trimester of pregnancy. This chain's CDR3 is CASQRTSSFYEQYF. The CDR3 nucleotides read TGTGCTAGTCAGCGGACTAGCTCTTTCTACGAGCAGTACTTC.